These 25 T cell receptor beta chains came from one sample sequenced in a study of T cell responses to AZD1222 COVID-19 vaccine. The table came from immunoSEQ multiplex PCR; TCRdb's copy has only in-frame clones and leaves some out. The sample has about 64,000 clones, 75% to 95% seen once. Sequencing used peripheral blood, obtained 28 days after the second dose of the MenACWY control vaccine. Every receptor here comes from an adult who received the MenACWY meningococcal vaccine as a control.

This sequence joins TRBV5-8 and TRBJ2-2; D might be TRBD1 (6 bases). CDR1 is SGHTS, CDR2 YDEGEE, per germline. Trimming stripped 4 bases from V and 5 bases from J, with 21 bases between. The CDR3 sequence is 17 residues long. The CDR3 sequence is CASSGSDRSLLTGELFF. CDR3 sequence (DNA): TGTGCCAGCAGCGGATCAGACAGGAGTCTATTGACCGGGGAGCTGTTTTTT. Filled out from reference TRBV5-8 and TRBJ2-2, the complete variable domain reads EAGVTQSPTHLIKTRGQQATLRCSPISGHTSVYWYQQALGLGLQFLLWYDEGEERNRGNFPPRFSGRQFPNYSSELNVNALELEDSALYLCASSGSDRSLLTGELFFGEGSRLTVL.

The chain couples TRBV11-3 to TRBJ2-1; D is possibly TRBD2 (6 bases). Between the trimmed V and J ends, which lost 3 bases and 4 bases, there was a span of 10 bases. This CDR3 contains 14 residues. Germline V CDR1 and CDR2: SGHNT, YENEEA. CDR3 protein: CASSFGGPYNEQFF. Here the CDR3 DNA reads TGTGCCAGCAGCTTCGGGGGTCCATACAATGAGCAGTTCTTC.

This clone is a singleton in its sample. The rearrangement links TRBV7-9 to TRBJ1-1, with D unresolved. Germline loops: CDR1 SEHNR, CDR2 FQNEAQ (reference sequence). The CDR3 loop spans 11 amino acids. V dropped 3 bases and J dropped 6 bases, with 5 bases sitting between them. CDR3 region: CASSFGPEAFF. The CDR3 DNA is TGTGCCAGCAGCTTTGGACCTGAAGCTTTCTTT.

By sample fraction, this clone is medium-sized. The CDR3 here is CASGGPVPDNEQFF. CDR3 DNA sequence: TGTGCCTCCGGTGGGCCGGTCCCTGACAATGAGCAGTTCTTC. V usage is TRBV13 and J usage is TRBJ2-1; D unclear. Germline V lookup: CDR1 PRHDT, CDR2 FYEKMQ (reference sequence). Trimming took off 11 bases at V and 5 bases at J, with 19 bases between the two ends. The CDR3 is 14 residues long.

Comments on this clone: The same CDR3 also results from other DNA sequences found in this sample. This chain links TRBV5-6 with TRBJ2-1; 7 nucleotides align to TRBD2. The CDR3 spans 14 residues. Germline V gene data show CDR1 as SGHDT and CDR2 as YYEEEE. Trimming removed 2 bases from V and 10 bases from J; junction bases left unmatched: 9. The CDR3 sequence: CASSFGAGVGEQFF. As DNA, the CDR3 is TGTGCCAGCAGCTTTGGGGCGGGAGTTGGAGAGCAGTTCTTC.

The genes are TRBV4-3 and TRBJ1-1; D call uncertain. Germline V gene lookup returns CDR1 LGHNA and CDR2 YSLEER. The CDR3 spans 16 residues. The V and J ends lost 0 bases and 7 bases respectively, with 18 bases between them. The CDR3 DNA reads TGCGCCAGCAGCCAAGATCGGCGCGGAGCCCCGAGTGAAGCTTTCTTT. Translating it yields CASSQDRRGAPSEAFF.

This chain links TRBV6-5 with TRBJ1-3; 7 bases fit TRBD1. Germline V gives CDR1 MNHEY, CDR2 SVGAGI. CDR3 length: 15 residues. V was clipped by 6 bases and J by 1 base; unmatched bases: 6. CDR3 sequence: CASSQGGQSGNTIYF. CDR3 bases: TGTGCCAGCAGCCAAGGGGGACAGTCTGGAAACACCATATATTTT.

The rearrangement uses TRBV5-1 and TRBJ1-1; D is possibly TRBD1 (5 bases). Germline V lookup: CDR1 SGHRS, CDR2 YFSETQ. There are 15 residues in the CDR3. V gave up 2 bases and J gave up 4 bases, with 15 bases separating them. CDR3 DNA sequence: TGCGCCAGCAGCTTTGGCGCTGGGGGAGGCACTGAAGCTTTCTTT. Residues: CASSFGAGGGTEAFF.

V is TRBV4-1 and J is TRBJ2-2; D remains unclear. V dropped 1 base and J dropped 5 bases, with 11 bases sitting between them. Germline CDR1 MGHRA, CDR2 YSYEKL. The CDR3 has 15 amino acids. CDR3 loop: CASSQGLSLTGELFF. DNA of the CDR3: TGCGCCAGCAGCCAAGGGTTAAGTCTAACCGGGGAGCTGTTTTTT.

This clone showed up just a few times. Written as DNA, the CDR3 is TGTGCCAGCAGCGTAAGAGCGGACTCCTACGAGCAGTACTTC. Protein product: CASSVRADSYEQYF. This sequence joins TRBV9 and TRBJ2-7; D is perhaps TRBD2 (5 bases). From germline, CDR1 is SGDLS and CDR2 YYNGEE. V was pared by 1 base and J by 0 bases, with 8 bases between. The CDR3 runs 14 residues.

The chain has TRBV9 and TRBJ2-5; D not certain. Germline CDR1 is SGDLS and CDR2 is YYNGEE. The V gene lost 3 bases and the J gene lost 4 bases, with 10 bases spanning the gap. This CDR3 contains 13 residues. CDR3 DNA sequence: TGTGCCAGCAGCGCTCCTCCAGGAGAGACCCAGTACTTC. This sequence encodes CASSAPPGETQYF.

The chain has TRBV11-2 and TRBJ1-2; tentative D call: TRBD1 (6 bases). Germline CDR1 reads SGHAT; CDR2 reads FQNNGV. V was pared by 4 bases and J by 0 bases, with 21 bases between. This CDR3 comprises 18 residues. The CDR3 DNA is TGTGCCAGCAGCTCCCGCGGGCCCCGGACAGCAGCTAACTATGGCTACACCTTC. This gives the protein CASSSRGPRTAANYGYTF.

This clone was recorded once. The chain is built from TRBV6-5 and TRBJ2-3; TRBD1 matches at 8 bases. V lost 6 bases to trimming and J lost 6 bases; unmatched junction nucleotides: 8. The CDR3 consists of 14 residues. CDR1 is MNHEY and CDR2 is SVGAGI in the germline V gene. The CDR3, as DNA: TGTGCCAGCAGGACAGGGGCCGATCGGGATACGCAGTATTTT. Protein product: CASRTGADRDTQYF.

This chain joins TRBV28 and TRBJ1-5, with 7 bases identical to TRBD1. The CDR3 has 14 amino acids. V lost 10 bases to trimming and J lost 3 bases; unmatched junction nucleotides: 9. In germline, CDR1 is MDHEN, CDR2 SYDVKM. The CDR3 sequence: CANQPGTANQPQHF. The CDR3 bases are TGTGCCAACCAACCCGGGACAGCCAATCAGCCCCAGCATTTT. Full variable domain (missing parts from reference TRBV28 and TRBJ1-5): DVKVTQSSRYLVKRTGEKVFLECVQDMDHENMFWYRQDPGLGLRLIYFSYDVKMKEKGDIPEGYSVSREKKERFSLILESASTNQTSMYLCANQPGTANQPQHFGDGTRLSIL.

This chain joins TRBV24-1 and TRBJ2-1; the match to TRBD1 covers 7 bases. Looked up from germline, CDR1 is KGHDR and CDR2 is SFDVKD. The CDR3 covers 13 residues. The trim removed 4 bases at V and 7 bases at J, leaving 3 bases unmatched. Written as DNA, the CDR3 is TGTGCCACCAGTGACCTGGACAGGAATGAGCAGTTCTTC. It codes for CATSDLDRNEQFF.

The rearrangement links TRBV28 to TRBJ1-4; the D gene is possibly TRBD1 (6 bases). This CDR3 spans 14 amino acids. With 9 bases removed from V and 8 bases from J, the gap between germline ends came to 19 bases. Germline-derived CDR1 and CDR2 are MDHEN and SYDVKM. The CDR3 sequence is CASQVGGLEEKLFF. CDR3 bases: TGTGCCAGTCAGGTAGGGGGGCTGGAAGAAAAACTGTTTTTT.

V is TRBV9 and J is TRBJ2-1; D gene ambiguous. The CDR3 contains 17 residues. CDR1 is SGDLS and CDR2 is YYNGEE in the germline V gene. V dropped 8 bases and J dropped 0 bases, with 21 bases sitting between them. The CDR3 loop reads CARRSPQEPSSYNEQFF. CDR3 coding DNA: TGTGCCAGGAGGAGCCCCCAGGAACCCTCCTCCTACAATGAGCAGTTCTTC.

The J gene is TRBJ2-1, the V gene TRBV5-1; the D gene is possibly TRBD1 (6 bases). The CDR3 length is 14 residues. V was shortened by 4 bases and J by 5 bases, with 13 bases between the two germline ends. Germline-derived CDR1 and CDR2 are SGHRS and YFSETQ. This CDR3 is CASSIRDTNNEQFF. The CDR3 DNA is TGCGCCAGCAGCATCCGGGACACTAACAATGAGCAGTTCTTC.

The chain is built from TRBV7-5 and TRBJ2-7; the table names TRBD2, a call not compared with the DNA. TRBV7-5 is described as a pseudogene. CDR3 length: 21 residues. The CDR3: CVRSLGTSGNRRWFEPYEQYF. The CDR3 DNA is TGTGTCAGAAGCCTAGGGACTAGCGGGAATCGGCGTTGGTTCGAGCCCTACGAGCAGTACTTC.

The CDR3 reads CASSGQGNQPQHF. CDR3 coding DNA: TGTGCCAGCAGCGGACAGGGTAATCAGCCCCAGCATTTT. This chain links TRBV9 with TRBJ1-5, with 7 bases lining up with TRBD1. The CDR3 contains 13 residues. Germline CDR1 and CDR2: SGDLS and YYNGEE. V lost 3 bases, J lost 4 bases, and 1 base stayed unmatched.

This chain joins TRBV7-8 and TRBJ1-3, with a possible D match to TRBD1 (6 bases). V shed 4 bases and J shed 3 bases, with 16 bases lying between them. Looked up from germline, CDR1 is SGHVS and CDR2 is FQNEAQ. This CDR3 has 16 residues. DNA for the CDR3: TGTGCCAGCAGCTCGCAACAGGGTTCGGGTGGAAACACCATATATTTT. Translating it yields CASSSQQGSGGNTIYF.

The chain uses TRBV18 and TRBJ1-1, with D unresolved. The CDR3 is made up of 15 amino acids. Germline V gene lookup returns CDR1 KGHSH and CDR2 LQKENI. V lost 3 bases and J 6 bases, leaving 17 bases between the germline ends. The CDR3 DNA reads TGTGCCAGCTCACCGAGCCGATCTTGGACGGCTGAAGCTTTCTTT. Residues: CASSPSRSWTAEAFF.

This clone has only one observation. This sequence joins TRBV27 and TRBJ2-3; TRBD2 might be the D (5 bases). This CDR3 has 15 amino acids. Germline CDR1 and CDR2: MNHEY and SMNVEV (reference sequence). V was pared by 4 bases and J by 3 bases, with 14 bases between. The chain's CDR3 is CASSSPTGRTDTQYF. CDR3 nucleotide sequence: TGTGCCAGCAGTTCCCCAACGGGAAGGACAGATACGCAGTATTTT.

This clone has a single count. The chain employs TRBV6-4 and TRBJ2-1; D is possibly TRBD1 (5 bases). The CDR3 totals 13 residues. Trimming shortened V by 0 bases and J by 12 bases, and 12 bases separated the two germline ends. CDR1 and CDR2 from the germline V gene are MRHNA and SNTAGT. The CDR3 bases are TGTGCCAGCAGTGACTCTGAGCAGGGTGTGCAGTTCTTC. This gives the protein CASSDSEQGVQFF.

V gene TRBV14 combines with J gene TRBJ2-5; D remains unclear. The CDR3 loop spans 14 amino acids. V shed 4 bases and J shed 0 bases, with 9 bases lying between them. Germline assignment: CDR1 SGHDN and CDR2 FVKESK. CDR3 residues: CASSPGDYQETQYF. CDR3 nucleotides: TGTGCCAGCAGCCCTGGAGACTACCAAGAGACCCAGTACTTC.